The 17 T cell receptor beta chains below come from one sample, sequenced in a study of metastatic and nonmetastatic thyroid tumors. Thyroid surgery had not been preceded by any treatment in any patient. TCRdb reanalyzed the PCR reads with MiXCR. The sample shows fewer than 40,000 clones, around 30% of them seen only once. The sequencing input was blood. The receptor set was obtained from a female donor with papillary thyroid cancer or a benign thyroid nodule (not recorded which). Some clones in this sample may be carry-over from other donors' samples.

In this sample, this clone turned up a few times. The rearrangement uses TRBV6-1 and TRBJ2-7; 7 nucleotides match TRBD1. Germline assignment: CDR1 MNHNS and CDR2 SASEGT. The CDR3 consists of 15 residues. V was pared by 2 bases and J by 2 bases, with 6 bases of the junction left unmatched. As DNA, the CDR3 is TGTGCCAGCAGTGAATTAGGGACAGAAGCCTACGAGCAGTACTTC. Amino acid sequence: CASSELGTEAYEQYF.

This clone was counted ten times or more. The chain carries TRBV14 and TRBJ1-6; possible D gene TRBD1, 6 bases. This CDR3 has 15 residues. Germline V gene lookup returns CDR1 SGHDN and CDR2 FVKESK. Trimming pared 3 bases from V and 7 bases from J, leaving 13 bases between. CDR3: CASSQLDGQNSPLHF. DNA of the CDR3: TGTGCCAGCAGCCAGTTGGACGGACAGAATTCACCCCTCCACTTT.

This clone was detected many times. The chain has TRBV12-3 or TRBV12-4 and TRBJ2-2, with 7 bases fitting TRBD2. CDR3 size: 15 residues. J was trimmed by 4 bases and V by 2 bases; bases with no gene match: 4. The CDR3 is CASSLLAGVTGELFF. The CDR3 coding sequence is TGTGCCAGCAGTTTACTGGCGGGAGTCACCGGGGAGCTGTTTTTT.

This clone came up a few times. The identical CDR3 is also encoded by other nucleotide sequences in the sample. In nucleotides, the CDR3 is TGTGCCAGCAGTTCCCACCTTGCCGGTACAGGATACAATGAGCAGTTCTTC. This gives the protein CASSSHLAGTGYNEQFF. The chain carries TRBV6-5 and TRBJ2-1; the D gene is possibly TRBD1 (5 bases). Germline V gene data show CDR1 as MNHEY and CDR2 as SVGAGI. Trimming shortened V by 4 bases and J by 4 bases, and 20 bases separated the two germline ends. The CDR3 totals 17 residues.

This clone appeared many times. The rearrangement uses TRBV5-4 and TRBJ2-1; TRBD2 matches at 13 bases. J gave up 5 bases and V 5 bases, and 4 bases lay outside the gene matches. Germline loops: CDR1 SGHNT, CDR2 YYREEE (reference sequence). The CDR3 runs 15 residues. In DNA form, the CDR3 reads TGTGCCAGCAGGTCGGGACTAGCGGGAAACAATGAGCAGTTCTTC. Translating it yields CASRSGLAGNNEQFF.

J is TRBJ2-3 and V is TRBV5-6; 9 bases line up with TRBD2. The CDR3 length is 15 residues. Trimming cost V 2 bases and J 4 bases; bases outside gene matches: 5. CDR1 and CDR2 from the germline V gene are SGHDT and YYEEEE. The DNA of the CDR3 is TGTGCCAGCAGCTTCATAGCGGGAGTTGCAGATACGCAGTATTTT. It specifies CASSFIAGVADTQYF.

The chain links TRBV5-1 to TRBJ2-2; 9 bases align to TRBD1. This CDR3 contains 16 residues. J gave up 4 bases and V 5 bases, and 9 bases lay outside the gene matches. Germline CDR1 SGHRS, CDR2 YFSETQ. Written as DNA, the CDR3 is TGCGCCAGCAGGATGGGGACAGGGCTCATCACCGGGGAGCTGTTTTTT. Translating gives CASRMGTGLITGELFF.

This clone was seen repeatedly, ten times or more. The chain couples TRBV6-4 to TRBJ1-2; TRBD1 might be the D (6 bases). The germline CDR1 and CDR2 sequences are MRHNA and SNTAGT. The CDR3 totals 15 residues. Trimming took off 5 bases at V and 2 bases at J, with 15 bases between the two ends. The CDR3, as DNA: TGTGCCAGCAGTAAAGAACAGGGTGGCAACTATGGCTACACCTTC. Encoded protein: CASSKEQGGNYGYTF.

This clone has a count of ten or more. CDR3 residues: CSATTDSATNEKLFF. Written as DNA, the CDR3 is TGCAGTGCTACAACCGACAGTGCAACTAATGAAAAACTGTTTTTT. The J gene is TRBJ1-4, the V gene TRBV20-1; tentative D call: TRBD1 (5 bases). The CDR3 is 15 residues long. Trimming removed 4 bases from V and 0 bases from J, with 12 bases in between. Germline lookup yields CDR1 DFQATT and CDR2 SNEGSKA (reference sequence).

This chain links TRBV20-1 with TRBJ2-5; D may be TRBD1 (7 bases). CDR1 is DFQATT, CDR2 SNEGSKA, per germline (reference sequence). The CDR3 contains 13 residues. Trimming removed 6 bases at V and 7 bases at J, with 18 bases between. The CDR3 here is CSAPGTPGGTQYF. CDR3 DNA sequence: TGCAGTGCACCCGGGACTCCAGGGGGGACCCAGTACTTC.

With regard to this clone: A junction end diverges from the germline sequence, so it may reflect a read error. V is TRBV12-3 or TRBV12-4 and J is TRBJ2-2; 10 bases map to TRBD1. CDR3 length: 19 amino acids. CDR3 sequence reads: CARSLDGTGVWAGTGELFF. The CDR3 DNA is TGTGCCAGGAGTTTAGATGGGACAGGGGTCTGGGCGGGCACCGGGGAGCTGTTTTTT.

For the CDR3, the DNA is TGCAGTGCTAGAGTCGCGGAACCGTTGTACGAGCAGTACTTC. It yields the protein CSARVAEPLYEQYF. The chain employs TRBV20-1 and TRBJ2-7; D uncertain. Deletions cut 1 base from V and 4 bases from J, with 14 bases between. There are 14 residues in the CDR3. Germline values: CDR1 DFQATT, CDR2 SNEGSKA (reference sequence).

There are a few counts of this clone. Germline and junction disagree at one end, which may indicate a read error. V and J are TRBV6-2 or TRBV6-3 and TRBJ1-1; no clear D. The CDR3 totals 15 residues. Germline values: CDR1 MNHEY, CDR2 SVGEGT. The CDR3 loop reads CASSYPQGGGTESFF. The DNA for the CDR3 is TGTGCCAGCAGTTACCCCCAAGGTGGCGGCACTGAATCTTTCTTT.

This clone came up a few times. Being one base from a much bigger clone, this may be a read error. V gene TRBV20-1 combines with J gene TRBJ2-7, with 9 bases matching TRBD1. The CDR3 is 13 residues long. V dropped 6 bases and J dropped 6; count of bases not matched to a gene: 9. In germline, CDR1 is DFQATT, CDR2 SNEGSKA (reference sequence). The CDR3 here is CSAERQGVCEQYF. For the CDR3, the DNA is TGCAGTGCGGAGAGACAGGGGGTGTGCGAGCAGTACTTC.

This clone was recorded at least ten times. This rearrangement joins TRBV6-4 to TRBJ2-3; 11 nucleotides align to TRBD2. The CDR3 has 21 residues. CDR1 is MRHNA, CDR2 SNTAGT, per germline. V gave up 7 bases and J gave up 0 bases; unmatched junction bases: 21. In DNA form, the CDR3 reads TGTGCCAGCATGCGGAGTGGCCTCACGGGACTAGCGGAATCTAGCACAGATACGCAGTATTTT. The encoded protein is CASMRSGLTGLAESSTDTQYF.

This clone turned up a few times. CDR3 in DNA: TGCGCCAGCAGCTGGACAGGGTTGGGCTCACCCCTCCACTTT. Its translation is CASSWTGLGSPLHF. The gene calls are TRBV5-1 and TRBJ1-6; 8 bases are a match to TRBD1. The CDR3 has 14 residues. J was trimmed by 10 bases and V by 3 bases; bases with no gene match: 6. CDR1 is SGHRS, CDR2 YFSETQ, per germline.

This clone was recorded a few times. This chain links TRBV27 with TRBJ2-7, with a tentative D call TRBD2 (5 bases). The CDR3 loop spans 11 amino acids. Trimming shortened V by 8 bases and J by 2 bases, and 7 bases separated the two germline ends. The V gene's germline CDR1 is MNHEY and CDR2 SMNVEV (reference sequence). CDR3 coding DNA: TGTGCCAGCGGACTCCCCTACGAGCAGTACTTC. This translates into CASGLPYEQYF.